This TCR beta chain was obtained from a study of post-analysis software for immune sequencing data. Study at large: Courses of disease covered relapsing-remitting, secondary progressive and progressive-relapsing multiple sclerosis. Regarding the study as a whole: Multiple sclerosis patients showed significantly lower normalized Chao1 diversity than controls did. With F measure, samples from one preparation batch clustered together strongly.

Of note for this clonotype: The antigen is unknown.

Unique molecular identifiers had been added to the TCR beta cDNA libraries. Out of about 0.9 to 11 million T cells, some 480,000 cDNA molecules were generated. A single record per CDR3 protein comes from TCRdb applying MiXCR to the PCR reads. The data contain 350,000 to 500,000 distinct CDR3 sequences, about 39% of them singletons. The receptor was derived from a girl aged 2 to 9 with multiple sclerosis. Specimen: blood.

Written as DNA, the CDR3 is TGCAGCGTCAGACAGGCCACAGATACGCAGTATTTT. As protein: CSVRQATDTQYF. The genes are TRBV29-1 and TRBJ2-3; perhaps TRBD1 as D (6 bases). With 6 bases removed from V and 2 bases from J, the gap between germline ends came to 9 bases. The length of the CDR3 is 12 residues. Germline lookup yields CDR1 SQVTM and CDR2 ANQGSEA.